These T cell receptor beta chains were read from a single sample in a study of patients and donors after allogeneic stem cell transplantation. One entry per CDR3 protein, called by TCRdb with MiXCR from the RT-PCR reads. Of 200,000 to 250,000 distinct CDR3 sequences in the sample, roughly 14% were seen once. Sequences were obtained from blood, either unsorted or a sorted T cell fraction (not recorded which). All receptors derive from a human donor who was either an allogeneic HSCT recipient or a stem cell or donor lymphocyte infusion donor (not recorded which). It is not recorded whose cells these are; they may come from a transplant donor. Each CDR3 is given with its conserved first and last residue. The order of the fields is D gene, J gene, clone size, V gene, CDR3 length, CDR3 DNA, CDR3 protein. D genes are given only for firm matches. Size is stated for part of the rows, as once, few or many counts, or as a class when the clone is expanded.

>TRBD2|TRBJ2-1|few|TRBV11-2|17
TGTGCCAGCAGCTTTTCTCCCAGCGGGAGACCCTCGGATGAGCAGTTCTTC
CASSFSPSGRPSDEQFF
>-|TRBJ1-2|-|TRBV2|13
TGTGCCTCCAACAGGCTGACTAACTATGGCTACACCTTC
CASNRLTNYGYTF
>-|TRBJ2-7|-|TRBV30|11
TGTGCCTGGAGTACCAAGGGGGAGCAGTACTTC
CAWSTKGEQYF
>TRBD2|TRBJ2-7|-|TRBV28|14
TGTGCCAGCAACCTAGCGGGGGGCTCCTACGAGCAGTACTTC
CASNLAGGSYEQYF
>-|TRBJ1-1|-|TRBV23-1|16
TGCGCCAGCAGTCAAGGGCTCTGGGGATCGAACACTGAAGCTTTCTTT
CASSQGLWGSNTEAFF
>-|TRBJ2-1|-|TRBV20-1|17
TGCAGTGCTAGAGACCCGGCGGTGACGAAATCCTACAATGAGCAGTTCTTC
CSARDPAVTKSYNEQFF
>TRBD2|TRBJ2-5|-|TRBV12-3/TRBV12-4|17
TGTGCCAGCAGTGGCCTTGGGAGCGGGGGGGGAAAAGAGACCCAGTACTTC
CASSGLGSGGGKETQYF
>-|TRBJ2-7|many|TRBV7-2|13
TGTGCCAGCAGCTTGTCTAGCCTCTACGAGCAGTACTTC
CASSLSSLYEQYF
>-|TRBJ1-2|-|TRBV3-1|16
TGTGCCAGCAGCCAAGAAGGATACCGGGGGAGGAATGGCTACACCTTC
CASSQEGYRGRNGYTF
>TRBD1|TRBJ2-2|few|TRBV10-3|14
TGTGCCATCACGGACAGGGGGTTTTTCGGGGAGCTGTTTTTT
CAITDRGFFGELFF
>-|TRBJ1-4|many|TRBV12-3/TRBV12-4|13
TGTGCCAGCAGTTTGGGTGCTAATGAAAAACTGTTTTTT
CASSLGANEKLFF
>-|TRBJ2-3|few|TRBV5-1|14
TGCGCCAGCAGCTTATTTAGGGAGGCAGATACGCAGTATTTT
CASSLFREADTQYF
>-|TRBJ2-1|few|TRBV7-9|11
TGTGCCAGCAGCCTTAGAAGCGAGCAGTTCTTC
CASSLRSEQFF
>-|TRBJ2-1|many|TRBV18|13
TGTGCCAGCTCACCAGGAGGGAACAATGAGCAGTTCTTC
CASSPGGNNEQFF
>-|TRBJ2-5|few|TRBV6-1|14
TGTGCCAGCAGAGTTCCCGGGCGGGGAGAGACCCAGTACTTC
CASRVPGRGETQYF
>-|TRBJ1-3|-|TRBV7-8|12
TGTGCCAGCAGCTTAGAACGTAACACCATATATTTT
CASSLERNTIYF
>-|TRBJ1-2|few|TRBV6-1|15
TGTGCCAGCAGGCGCGGAATGGAGTCGGCCTATGGCTACACCTTC
CASRRGMESAYGYTF
>-|TRBJ1-1|once|TRBV2|15
TGTGCCAGCAGCCGGCGGGGGGCGGGGGACACTGAAGCTTTCTTT
CASSRRGAGDTEAFF
>TRBD1|TRBJ1-4|-|TRBV19|14
TGTGCCAGTAGTATATCAGGGGGCACTGAAAAACTGTTTTTT
CASSISGGTEKLFF
>TRBD1|TRBJ1-1|-|TRBV13|16
TGTGCCAGCAGCTTAGAGCGACAGGGTCGGGATACTGAAGCTTTCTTT
CASSLERQGRDTEAFF
>TRBD1|TRBJ2-2|many|TRBV29-1|14
TGCAGCGTTGCCAAGACAGGGGGCACCGGGGAGCTGTTTTTT
CSVAKTGGTGELFF
>-|TRBJ2-3|-|TRBV19|11
TGTGCCACGGTCGTAGGGGATACGCAGTATTTT
CATVVGDTQYF
>TRBD2|TRBJ2-1|-|TRBV20-1|16
TGCAGTGCTAGACCAGAGCGGGAGGTCTCCTACAATGAGCAGTTCTTC
CSARPEREVSYNEQFF
>TRBD1|TRBJ1-5|-|TRBV11-2|17
TGTGCCAGCAGCTTAGTCCTGGGGCAGGGGGAGATTCAGCCCCAGCATTTT
CASSLVLGQGEIQPQHF
>TRBD1|TRBJ1-6|few|TRBV9|14
TGTGCCAGCTCCAAGATGACAGGGGACTCACCCCTCCACTTT
CASSKMTGDSPLHF
>TRBD2|TRBJ2-2|few|TRBV9|20
TGTGCCAGCAGCGTAGTTCCTAGCGGGGGGGCTTTACCCAACACCGGGGAGCTGTTTTTT
CASSVVPSGGALPNTGELFF
>-|TRBJ2-1|many|TRBV2|11
TGTGCCAGCAGACCTAACAATGAGCAGTTCTTC
CASRPNNEQFF
>-|TRBJ2-7|many|TRBV4-3|15
TGCGCCAGCAGCCAAGAAGATAGCGGCCCCTACGAGCAGTACTTC
CASSQEDSGPYEQYF
>-|TRBJ1-6|once|TRBV6-4|18
TGTGCCAGCAGTGAAAGTAGTGGGGGGCGCGCAAGTTCGTCACCCCTCCACTTT
CASSESSGGRASSSPLHF